This T cell receptor beta chain was sequenced for a study of T cells in Graves' hyperthyroidism and ophthalmopathy. Notes on the study in general: Ophthalmopathy, as predicted by the model, came a median around 7 months after the prediction.

This clonotype was seen only once. Its antigen is as yet unknown. Researchers amplified the TCR beta CDR3 regions from RNA transcripts. First-round RT-PCR with HTBI primers amplified the TCR CDR3 region. A single record per CDR3 protein comes from TCRdb applying MiXCR to the multiplex PCR reads. The sample records around 300,000 distinct CDR3 sequences, around 13% being singletons. Uncontrolled infection, other autoimmune disease, pregnancy and lactation each barred patients from inclusion. About 10 ml of fresh peripheral blood supplied the PBMCs. In germline, CDR1 is LNHDA, CDR2 SQIVND (reference sequence). The CDR3 is 15 amino acids.

The chain is built from TRBV19 and TRBJ2-3, with 12 bases identical to TRBD2. The source of this sequence is a woman aged 40 to 49 with Graves' ophthalmopathy. The sequenced material came from blood. CDR3 sequence: CAISASGRGSDTQYF. CDR3 coding DNA: TGTGCTATCTCAGCTAGCGGGAGGGGGTCAGATACGCAGTATTTT. Drawing the rest from reference TRBV19 and TRBJ2-3, the complete variable domain is DGGITQSPKYLFRKEGQNVTLSCEQNLNHDAMYWYRQDPGQGLRLIYYSQIVNDFQKGDIAEGYSVSREKKESFPLTVTSAQKNPTAFYLCAISASGRGSDTQYFGPGTRLTVL.